The text below deals with one TCR beta chain. Its target is not known. The data were taken from a study of T cell repertoires in cytomegalovirus infection. Study background: In the study, CMV epitopes included recently identified HLA-C-restricted and well-studied HLA-B-restricted ones. TCR beta signatures that were public indicated CMV infection and matching HLA type.

The study's findings and limits: In two of eight donors, the top clonotype was HLA-C-restricted CMV-specific.

Trimming pared 6 bases from V and 0 bases from J, leaving 11 bases between. Germline V lookup: CDR1 LGHNT, CDR2 FRNRAP. The CDR3 covers 14 residues. TCRdb used MiXCR to reprocess the reads, holding one entry per CDR3 protein. There are around 800,000 distinct CDR3 sequences in the sample; around a third occur only once, and roughly 12% lies in the top ten. This sequence joins TRBV12-5 and TRBJ1-2; TRBD1 is a possible D gene (5 bases). This clonotype originated in a human donor in good health (CMV status not recorded). Some clones in this sample may be carry-over from other donors' samples. This specimen was cultured CD8+ T cells from PBMCs, taken from culture after CMV antigen stimulation. The CDR3 loop is CASGLGHSNYGYTF. As DNA, the CDR3 is TGTGCTAGTGGCCTCGGACATTCTAACTATGGCTACACCTTC.